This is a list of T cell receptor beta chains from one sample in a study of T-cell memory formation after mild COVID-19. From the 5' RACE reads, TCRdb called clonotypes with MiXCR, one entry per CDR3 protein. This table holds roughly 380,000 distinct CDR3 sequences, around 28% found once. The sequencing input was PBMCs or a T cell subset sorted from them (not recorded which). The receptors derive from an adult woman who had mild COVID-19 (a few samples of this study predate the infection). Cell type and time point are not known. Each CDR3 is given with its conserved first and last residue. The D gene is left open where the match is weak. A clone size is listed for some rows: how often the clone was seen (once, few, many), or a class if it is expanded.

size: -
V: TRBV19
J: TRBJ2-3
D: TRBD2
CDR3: CASSMRGSSRTSDTQYF
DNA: TGTGCCAGTAGTATGCGGGGGAGTAGTAGGACTTCGGATACGCAGTATTTT

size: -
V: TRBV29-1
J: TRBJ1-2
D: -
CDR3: CSVLTDTNGYTF
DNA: TGCAGCGTTTTGACAGATACCAATGGCTACACCTTC

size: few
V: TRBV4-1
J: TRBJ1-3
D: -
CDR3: CASSQDLGNTIYF
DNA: TGCGCCAGCAGCCAAGATCTGGGAAACACCATATATTTT

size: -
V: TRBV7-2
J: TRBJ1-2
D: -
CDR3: CASGARGIYGYTF
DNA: TGTGCCAGCGGGGCAAGGGGGATCTATGGCTACACCTTC

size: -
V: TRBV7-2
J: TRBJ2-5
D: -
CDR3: CASSFGGSGTQYF
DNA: TGTGCCAGCAGCTTTGGAGGTTCAGGGACCCAGTACTTC

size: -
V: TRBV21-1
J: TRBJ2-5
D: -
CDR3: CAGHGQGRETQYF
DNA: TGTGCCGGGCACGGACAGGGACGAGAGACCCAGTACTTC

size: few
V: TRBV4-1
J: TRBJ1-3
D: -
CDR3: CASSQWRSSGNTIYF
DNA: TGCGCCAGCAGCCAATGGAGGAGCTCTGGAAACACCATATATTTT

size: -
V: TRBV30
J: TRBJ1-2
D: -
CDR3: CAWSPTNYGYTF
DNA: TGTGCCTGGAGTCCCACGAACTATGGCTACACCTTC

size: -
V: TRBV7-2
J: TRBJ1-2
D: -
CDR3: CASSLVRRINYGYTF
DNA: TGTGCCAGCAGCTTAGTCCGACGGATCAACTATGGCTACACCTTC

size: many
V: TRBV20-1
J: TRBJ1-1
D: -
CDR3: CSARDKGSNTEAFF
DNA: TGCAGTGCTAGAGATAAGGGGAGTAACACTGAAGCTTTCTTT

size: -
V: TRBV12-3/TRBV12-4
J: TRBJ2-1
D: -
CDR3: CASTRDPLTEQFF
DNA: TGTGCCAGCACCCGGGACCCCCTCACTGAGCAGTTCTTC

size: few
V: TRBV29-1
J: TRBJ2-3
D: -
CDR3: CSALPSTDTQYF
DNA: TGCAGCGCACTACCTAGCACAGATACGCAGTATTTT

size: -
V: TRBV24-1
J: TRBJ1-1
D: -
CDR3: CATSAGIQAFF
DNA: TGTGCCACCAGTGCGGGGATTCAAGCTTTCTTT

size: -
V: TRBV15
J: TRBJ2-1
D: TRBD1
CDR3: CATSRGRGTGGNGEQFF
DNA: TGTGCCACCAGCAGAGGGCGAGGGACAGGGGGCAACGGTGAGCAGTTCTTC

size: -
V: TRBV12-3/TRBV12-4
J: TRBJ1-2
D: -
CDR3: CASRVGGGYTF
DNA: TGTGCCAGCAGGGTGGGGGGTGGCTACACCTTC

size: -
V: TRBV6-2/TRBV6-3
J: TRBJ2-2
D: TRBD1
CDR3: CASSDRGQNTGELFF
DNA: TGTGCCAGCAGCGACAGGGGGCAGAACACCGGGGAGCTGTTTTTT

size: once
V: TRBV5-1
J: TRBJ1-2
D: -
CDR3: CASSLLLGDYGYTF
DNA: TGCGCCAGCAGCTTGTTGCTAGGGGACTATGGCTACACCTTC

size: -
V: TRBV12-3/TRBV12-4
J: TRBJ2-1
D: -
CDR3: CASRYGRTGISYNEQFF
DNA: TGTGCCAGCAGGTACGGAAGAACCGGTATCTCCTACAATGAGCAGTTCTTC

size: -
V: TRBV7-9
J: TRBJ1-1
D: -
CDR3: CASSPTDRDTEAFF
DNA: TGTGCCAGCAGCCCGACGGACAGAGACACTGAAGCTTTCTTT

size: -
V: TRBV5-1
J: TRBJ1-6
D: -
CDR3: CASSLEAADNSPLHF
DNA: TGCGCCAGCAGCTTGGAGGCAGCCGATAATTCACCCCTCCACTTT

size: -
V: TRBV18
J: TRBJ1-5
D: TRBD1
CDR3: CASSPQGGSGQPQHF
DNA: TGTGCCAGCTCACCTCAGGGGGGTTCGGGTCAGCCCCAGCATTTT

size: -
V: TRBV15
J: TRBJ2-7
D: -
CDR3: CATSIHRGSEQYF
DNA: TGTGCCACCAGCATCCACCGGGGCAGCGAGCAGTACTTC

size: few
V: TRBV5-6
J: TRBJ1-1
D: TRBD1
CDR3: CASSATGGTEAFF
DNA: TGTGCCAGCAGCGCGACAGGGGGCACTGAAGCTTTCTTT

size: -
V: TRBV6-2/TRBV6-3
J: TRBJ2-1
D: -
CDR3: CASSAPPVSEQFF
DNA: TGTGCCAGCAGTGCCCCGCCGGTCAGCGAGCAGTTCTTC

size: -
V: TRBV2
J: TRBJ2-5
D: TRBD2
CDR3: CASLGGVEETQYF
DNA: TGTGCCAGCCTTGGGGGGGTGGAAGAGACCCAGTACTTC

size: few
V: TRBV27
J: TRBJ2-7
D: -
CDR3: CASIGASLGEQYF
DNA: TGTGCCAGCATAGGGGCTTCCCTGGGGGAGCAGTACTTC

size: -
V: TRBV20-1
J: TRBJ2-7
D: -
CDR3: CSASFRIPAYEQYF
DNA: TGCAGTGCTAGTTTCAGGATCCCGGCCTACGAGCAGTACTTC

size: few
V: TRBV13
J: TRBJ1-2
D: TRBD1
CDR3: CASSSGTGEGYTF
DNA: TGTGCCAGCAGCTCCGGGACAGGGGAAGGCTACACCTTC